This T cell receptor (beta chain) was found in a study of cytomegalovirus exposure and HLA in healthy donors. The PCR used 60 Vbeta and 13 Jbeta primers. Data came from immunoSEQ multiplex PCR; TCRdb stores just in-frame clones and leaves some out. Here the sample spans roughly 130,000 clones, about 82% being singletons. Of note for this clone: Its antigen is not known.

V lost 5 bases to trimming and J lost 3 bases; unmatched junction nucleotides: 5. From germline, CDR1 is SGHVS and CDR2 FQNEAQ. This CDR3 comprises 16 residues. Whole-study findings and limits: In a later analysis, TCR beta V- and J-gene trimming showed a link to a missense DCLRE1C variant. Researchers catalogued about 150 TCR beta chains as cytomegalovirus-associated.

The clonotype originates from a boy aged 5-17 years in good health and CMV-seronegative. Material: PBMCs. The gene calls are TRBV7-8 and TRBJ2-2; 11 positions match TRBD2. The CDR3, as DNA: TGTGCCAGCAGCCCCCGGACTAGCGGGTACACCGGGGAGCTGTTTTTT. This encodes CASSPRTSGYTGELFF.